This T cell receptor (beta chain) was found in a study of blood T cell repertoires in COVID-19. Assay: immunoSEQ multiplex PCR; the TCRdb copy retains only in-frame clones and omits some. The profile shows around 200,000 clones, approximately 86% of them singletons. The germline V gene encodes CDR1 LNHDA and CDR2 SQIVND (reference sequence). The CDR3 sequence is 14 residues long. Trimming cost V 4 bases and J 3 bases, with 13 bases left between them. Those enrolled, adults aged roughly 18 to 100 years, came from fewer than 25 US areas. Grouping used clinical history reported by participants in a survey and questionnaire. Up to 2 weeks before entering the study, exposed participants had met a COVID-19 case.

This TCR was recovered from a young woman who had been exposed to COVID-19. The sequenced sample was PBMCs or T cells enriched from blood (not recorded which). The chain is built from TRBV19 and TRBJ2-7; D may be TRBD1 (6 bases). This chain's CDR3 is CASSRRTVYYEQYF. In DNA, the CDR3 is TGTGCCAGTAGTAGAAGGACAGTCTACTACGAGCAGTACTTC. The full variable domain, with the rest looked up from reference TRBV19 and TRBJ2-7, is DGGITQSPKYLFRKEGQNVTLSCEQNLNHDAMYWYRQDPGQGLRLIYYSQIVNDFQKGDIAEGYSVSREKKESFPLTVTSAQKNPTAFYLCASSRRTVYYEQYFGPGTRLTVT.